This entry features one TCR beta chain sequence. This sample also contains other DNA sequences that code for the same CDR3. V was cut by 3 bases and J by 5 bases, with 8 bases left in between. Germline V gene data show CDR1 as MDHEN and CDR2 as SYDVKM. There are 13 residues in the CDR3. This specimen belongs to a study of blood T cell repertoires in COVID-19. Looking at the study overall: Samples taken during acute and convalescent COVID-19 were collected in the United States, Italy and Spain. The analysed material was cDNA or gDNA that came from T cells, B-cell-depleted T cells, or PBMCs.

Source study methods: Estimated nucleated cell counts came from reference gene primer amplification. TCRdb's copy holds only in-frame clones and misses some; the assay was immunoSEQ multiplex PCR. V, J and clone size are taken as reported in that table, and D and trimming were inferred from the DNA itself. The sample consists of about 100,000 clones, roughly 92% of them appearing once. The TCR sequence derives from a man in his 70s with acute or convalescent COVID-19. This rearrangement joins TRBV28 to TRBJ1-5; possibly TRBD1 for D (6 bases). Sequenced material: peripheral blood. Here the CDR3 reads CASSFTGHQPQHF. CDR3 DNA sequence: TGTGCCAGCAGTTTTACAGGGCATCAGCCCCAGCATTTT.